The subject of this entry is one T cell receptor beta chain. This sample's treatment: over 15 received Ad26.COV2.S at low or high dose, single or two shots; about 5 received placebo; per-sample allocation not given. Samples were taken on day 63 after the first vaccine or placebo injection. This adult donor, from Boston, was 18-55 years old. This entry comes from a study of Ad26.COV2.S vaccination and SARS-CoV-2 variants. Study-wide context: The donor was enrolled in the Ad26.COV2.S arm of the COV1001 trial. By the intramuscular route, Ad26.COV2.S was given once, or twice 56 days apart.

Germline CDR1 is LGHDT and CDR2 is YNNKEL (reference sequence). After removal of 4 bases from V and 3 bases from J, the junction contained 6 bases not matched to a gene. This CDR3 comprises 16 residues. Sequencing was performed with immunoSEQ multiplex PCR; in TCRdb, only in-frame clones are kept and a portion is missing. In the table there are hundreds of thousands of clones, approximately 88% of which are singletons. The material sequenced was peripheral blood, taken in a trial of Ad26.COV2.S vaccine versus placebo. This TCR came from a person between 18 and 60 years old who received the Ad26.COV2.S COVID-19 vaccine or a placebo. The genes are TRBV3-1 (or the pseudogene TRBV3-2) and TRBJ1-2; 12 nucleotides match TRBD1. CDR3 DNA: TGTGCCAGCAGCCTCCTTGGGACAGGGGGCGACTATGGCTACACCTTC. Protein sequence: CASSLLGTGGDYGYTF.